This T cell receptor beta chain was profiled in a study of blood T cell repertoires in COVID-19. This clone was observed a few times. Sequenced by immunoSEQ multiplex PCR; TCRdb stores in-frame clones only, minus some. The data hold approximately 40,000 clones, with around 90% observed a single time. Per germline, CDR1 MNHEY and CDR2 SVGEGT. The CDR3 has 14 residues. The ends were cut back, 3 bases at V and 3 bases at J, with 11 bases in the middle. The TCR sequence derives from a woman aged 65 to 85 with acute or convalescent COVID-19. The V and J genes are TRBV6-2 or TRBV6-3 and TRBJ1-1; possibly TRBD1 for D (6 bases). The sequencing sample was made of peripheral blood. The CDR3 DNA sequence: TGTGCCAGCAGTTATGGACAGTCGGACACTGAAGCTTTCTTT. Protein sequence: CASSYGQSDTEAFF.